Listed below are T cell receptor beta chains from one sample, sequenced in a study of shared clonotypes between healthy human individuals. Assay used: immunoSEQ multiplex PCR; TCRdb lists only in-frame clones, some missing. Here the sample spans about 2 million clones, 85% to 95% being singletons. The sample comprised naive CD4+ T cells sorted from blood. The receptors come from a young man in good health. Each CDR3 is given with its conserved first and last residue. Fields, in order: V gene, D gene, CDR3 length, clone size, J gene, CDR3 protein, CDR3 DNA. A D gene is named only where the DNA matches it firmly. Where a row states a size, it is once, few, many or the class of an expanded clone; other rows omit it.

v_call: TRBV5-6
d_call: NA
cdr3_length: 16
clone_size: NA
j_call: TRBJ1-6
cdr3_aa: CASSLASGLRGSPLHF
cdr3_nt: TGTGCCAGCAGCTTGGCGTCTGGGTTAAGGGGTTCACCCCTCCACTTT

v_call: TRBV13
d_call: NA
cdr3_length: 16
clone_size: NA
j_call: TRBJ2-7
cdr3_aa: CASSPKAAPVLGEQYF
cdr3_nt: TGTGCCAGCAGCCCGAAGGCCGCCCCTGTGCTAGGCGAGCAGTACTTC

v_call: TRBV19
d_call: NA
cdr3_length: 15
clone_size: NA
j_call: TRBJ2-7
cdr3_aa: CASSIEGAGFGEQYF
cdr3_nt: TGTGCCAGTAGTATAGAGGGTGCGGGGTTCGGCGAGCAGTACTTC

v_call: TRBV7-2
d_call: NA
cdr3_length: 15
clone_size: NA
j_call: TRBJ2-7
cdr3_aa: CASSPLNGGLYEQYF
cdr3_nt: TGTGCCAGCAGCCCTCTCAACGGGGGCCTATACGAGCAGTACTTC

v_call: TRBV28
d_call: NA
cdr3_length: 13
clone_size: NA
j_call: TRBJ2-2
cdr3_aa: CASTPLMAGELFF
cdr3_nt: TGTGCCAGCACCCCCTTGATGGCCGGGGAGCTGTTTTTT

v_call: TRBV2
d_call: TRBD1
cdr3_length: 13
clone_size: NA
j_call: TRBJ2-5
cdr3_aa: CANGTGLQETQYF
cdr3_nt: TGTGCCAACGGGACAGGGCTTCAAGAGACCCAGTACTTC

v_call: TRBV27
d_call: TRBD2
cdr3_length: 16
clone_size: once
j_call: TRBJ2-3
cdr3_aa: CASRHLAGASTDTQYF
cdr3_nt: TGTGCCAGCAGGCACCTAGCGGGGGCTAGCACAGATACGCAGTATTTT

v_call: TRBV4-1
d_call: TRBD1
cdr3_length: 15
clone_size: NA
j_call: TRBJ1-4
cdr3_aa: CASSQGDREGEKLFF
cdr3_nt: TGCGCCAGCAGCCAAGGGGACAGGGAAGGAGAAAAACTGTTTTTT

v_call: TRBV5-1
d_call: NA
cdr3_length: 14
clone_size: NA
j_call: TRBJ2-3
cdr3_aa: CASGVSGDTDTQYF
cdr3_nt: TGCGCCAGCGGAGTTAGCGGAGATACAGATACGCAGTATTTT

v_call: TRBV7-2
d_call: NA
cdr3_length: 13
clone_size: NA
j_call: TRBJ2-5
cdr3_aa: CASSWSPLETQYF
cdr3_nt: TGTGCCAGCAGCTGGTCCCCCCTAGAGACCCAGTACTTC

v_call: TRBV6-5
d_call: NA
cdr3_length: 15
clone_size: NA
j_call: TRBJ2-7
cdr3_aa: CASSYRGTGTYEQYF
cdr3_nt: TGTGCCAGCAGTTACCGCGGGACTGGAACCTACGAGCAGTACTTC

v_call: TRBV7-6
d_call: TRBD1
cdr3_length: 15
clone_size: NA
j_call: TRBJ2-1
cdr3_aa: CASSSGTGGGNEQFF
cdr3_nt: TGTGCCAGCAGCTCCGGGACAGGAGGGGGCAATGAGCAGTTCTTC

v_call: TRBV30
d_call: TRBD1
cdr3_length: 14
clone_size: NA
j_call: TRBJ2-7
cdr3_aa: CAWRGQGAFNWQYF
cdr3_nt: TGTGCCTGGAGGGGACAGGGGGCGTTCAACTGGCAGTACTTC

v_call: TRBV2
d_call: NA
cdr3_length: 12
clone_size: NA
j_call: TRBJ2-1
cdr3_aa: CASSESAYEQFF
cdr3_nt: TGTGCCAGCAGTGAATCCGCATATGAGCAGTTCTTC

v_call: TRBV11-1
d_call: TRBD1
cdr3_length: 13
clone_size: NA
j_call: TRBJ2-3
cdr3_aa: CASRNTGVDTQYF
cdr3_nt: TGTGCCAGCAGAAACACAGGGGTAGATACGCAGTATTTT

v_call: TRBV5-1
d_call: TRBD1
cdr3_length: 19
clone_size: NA
j_call: TRBJ1-2
cdr3_aa: CASSLAGTVEGKGLYGYTF
cdr3_nt: TGCGCCAGCAGCTTGGCAGGGACAGTCGAAGGTAAAGGACTCTATGGCTACACCTTC

v_call: TRBV5-1
d_call: TRBD1
cdr3_length: 13
clone_size: NA
j_call: TRBJ2-7
cdr3_aa: CASRPTGGVEQYF
cdr3_nt: TGCGCCAGCAGACCGACAGGGGGCGTCGAGCAGTACTTC

v_call: TRBV19
d_call: TRBD1
cdr3_length: 14
clone_size: NA
j_call: TRBJ1-2
cdr3_aa: CATTPGTGDYGYTF
cdr3_nt: TGTGCCACAACTCCAGGGACAGGGGACTATGGCTACACCTTC

v_call: TRBV4-3
d_call: NA
cdr3_length: 16
clone_size: NA
j_call: TRBJ1-1
cdr3_aa: CASSQAPTAVNTEAFF
cdr3_nt: TGCGCCAGCAGCCAAGCCCCCACCGCTGTGAACACTGAAGCTTTCTTT

v_call: TRBV2
d_call: NA
cdr3_length: 12
clone_size: NA
j_call: TRBJ1-5
cdr3_aa: CASMQGGQPQHF
cdr3_nt: TGTGCCAGCATGCAGGGCGGACAGCCCCAGCATTTT

v_call: TRBV10-3
d_call: NA
cdr3_length: 15
clone_size: NA
j_call: TRBJ2-2
cdr3_aa: CAISRAVEKAGELFF
cdr3_nt: TGTGCCATCAGTAGAGCGGTAGAAAAAGCCGGGGAGCTGTTTTTT

v_call: TRBV6-6
d_call: NA
cdr3_length: 12
clone_size: NA
j_call: TRBJ1-2
cdr3_aa: CASSPDRYGYTF
cdr3_nt: TGTGCCAGCAGTCCCGACCGCTATGGCTACACCTTC

v_call: TRBV6-5
d_call: NA
cdr3_length: 16
clone_size: NA
j_call: TRBJ2-6
cdr3_aa: CASSYLGGSGANVLTF
cdr3_nt: TGTGCCAGCAGTTACCTTGGGGGATCTGGGGCCAACGTCCTGACTTTC

v_call: TRBV9
d_call: NA
cdr3_length: 13
clone_size: NA
j_call: TRBJ2-3
cdr3_aa: CASSALGTDTQYF
cdr3_nt: TGTGCCAGCAGTGCCCTGGGCACAGATACGCAGTATTTT

v_call: TRBV11-2
d_call: NA
cdr3_length: 13
clone_size: NA
j_call: TRBJ2-7
cdr3_aa: CASSPHPPYEQYF
cdr3_nt: TGTGCCAGCAGCCCCCACCCCCCTTACGAGCAGTACTTC

v_call: TRBV11-2
d_call: NA
cdr3_length: 15
clone_size: NA
j_call: TRBJ2-2
cdr3_aa: CASSPGTGNTGELFF
cdr3_nt: TGTGCCAGCAGCCCCGGGACGGGAAACACCGGGGAGCTGTTTTTT

v_call: TRBV25-1
d_call: TRBD1
cdr3_length: 17
clone_size: NA
j_call: TRBJ1-4
cdr3_aa: CASSELYRGSSNEKLFF
cdr3_nt: TGTGCCAGCAGTGAATTGTACAGGGGTAGTTCGAATGAAAAACTGTTTTTT

v_call: TRBV7-2
d_call: NA
cdr3_length: 14
clone_size: NA
j_call: TRBJ1-1
cdr3_aa: CASTTSLSSAQAFF
cdr3_nt: TGTGCCAGCACCACAAGCTTATCAAGCGCTCAAGCTTTCTTT

v_call: TRBV10-3
d_call: TRBD1
cdr3_length: 14
clone_size: NA
j_call: TRBJ1-4
cdr3_aa: CAISADRGREKLFF
cdr3_nt: TGTGCCATCAGTGCGGACAGGGGGCGTGAAAAACTGTTTTTT

v_call: TRBV25-1
d_call: TRBD1
cdr3_length: 16
clone_size: NA
j_call: TRBJ2-1
cdr3_aa: CASSDPGGDRGGEQFF
cdr3_nt: TGTGCCAGCAGTGATCCCGGAGGGGACAGGGGCGGTGAGCAGTTCTTC

v_call: TRBV28
d_call: TRBD1
cdr3_length: 15
clone_size: NA
j_call: TRBJ1-1
cdr3_aa: CASRPPSQGITEAFF
cdr3_nt: TGTGCCAGCAGACCCCCGTCACAGGGGATTACTGAAGCTTTCTTT

v_call: TRBV10-3
d_call: NA
cdr3_length: 16
clone_size: NA
j_call: TRBJ2-3
cdr3_aa: CAISSFGPQRTDTQYF
cdr3_nt: TGTGCCATCAGTTCCTTTGGACCCCAGAGGACAGATACGCAGTATTTT

v_call: TRBV12-5
d_call: NA
cdr3_length: 14
clone_size: NA
j_call: TRBJ1-1
cdr3_aa: CASGWGRTNTEAFF
cdr3_nt: TGTGCTAGTGGTTGGGGACGGACGAACACTGAAGCTTTCTTT

v_call: TRBV28
d_call: NA
cdr3_length: 13
clone_size: NA
j_call: TRBJ1-1
cdr3_aa: CASSLTRGDEAFF
cdr3_nt: TGTGCCAGCAGTTTAACCAGGGGCGATGAAGCTTTCTTT

v_call: TRBV2
d_call: NA
cdr3_length: 17
clone_size: NA
j_call: TRBJ2-6
cdr3_aa: CASIKDRFSSGANVLTF
cdr3_nt: TGTGCCAGCATCAAAGACAGGTTTAGCTCTGGGGCCAACGTCCTGACTTTC

v_call: TRBV25-1
d_call: TRBD2
cdr3_length: 18
clone_size: NA
j_call: TRBJ2-3
cdr3_aa: CASSDPLRGGEGTDTQYF
cdr3_nt: TGTGCCAGCAGTGATCCCCTCCGCGGGGGGGAGGGCACAGATACGCAGTATTTT

v_call: TRBV6-1
d_call: NA
cdr3_length: 14
clone_size: NA
j_call: TRBJ2-4
cdr3_aa: CASRPPGGKNIQYF
cdr3_nt: TGTGCCAGCAGGCCCCCTGGAGGCAAAAACATTCAGTACTTC

v_call: TRBV2
d_call: TRBD2
cdr3_length: 15
clone_size: NA
j_call: TRBJ2-3
cdr3_aa: CASREAGGSTDTQYF
cdr3_nt: TGTGCCAGCAGGGAAGCGGGAGGGAGTACAGATACGCAGTATTTT

v_call: TRBV6-6
d_call: TRBD1
cdr3_length: 16
clone_size: NA
j_call: TRBJ1-2
cdr3_aa: CASSSPRDRAIYGYTF
cdr3_nt: TGTGCCAGCAGTTCCCCCCGGGACAGGGCGATCTATGGCTACACCTTC

v_call: TRBV30
d_call: TRBD1
cdr3_length: 14
clone_size: NA
j_call: TRBJ1-5
cdr3_aa: CAWSEGTGGMSQHF
cdr3_nt: TGTGCCTGGAGCGAAGGGACAGGGGGTATGTCCCAGCATTTT

v_call: TRBV6-6
d_call: TRBD2
cdr3_length: 14
clone_size: NA
j_call: TRBJ2-7
cdr3_aa: CAVREAFGDYEQYF
cdr3_nt: TGTGCCGTCCGGGAGGCCTTTGGGGACTACGAGCAGTACTTC

v_call: TRBV28
d_call: NA
cdr3_length: 14
clone_size: NA
j_call: TRBJ1-2
cdr3_aa: CASSPGQVYYGYTF
cdr3_nt: TGTGCCAGCAGCCCAGGGCAGGTATACTATGGCTACACCTTC

v_call: TRBV12-5
d_call: TRBD1
cdr3_length: 14
clone_size: NA
j_call: TRBJ2-5
cdr3_aa: CASGPTGDGETQYF
cdr3_nt: TGTGCTAGTGGACCCACAGGGGACGGGGAGACCCAGTACTTC